This T cell receptor (beta chain) is drawn from a study of T cells in tuberculosis. The assay was immunoSEQ multiplex PCR, and TCRdb's table has in-frame clones only and misses some. This table has roughly 34,000 clones, roughly 83% appearing once. The study, taken as a whole, reports: Samples were chosen by availability of cryopreserved specimens.

The CDR3 consists of 11 residues. Deletions cut 4 bases from V and 12 bases from J, with 14 bases between. The germline CDR1 and CDR2 sequences are SGHNT and YYREEE (reference sequence). Specified time point: new active TB diagnosis, blood taken before or within 7 days of starting treatment. Patients were newly diagnosed, HIV-seronegative, and aged 18 or older. With respect to this clone: Its antigen is not known.

This sample comprised PBMCs, obtained at tuberculosis diagnosis. This clonotype was obtained from an adult with tuberculosis. The chain is built from TRBV5-4 and TRBJ2-7; tentative D call: TRBD1 (6 bases). The CDR3 sequence is CASSEQGKVYF. The CDR3 nucleotides read TGTGCCAGCAGCGAACAGGGAAAGGTGTACTTC.